Reported below is one T cell receptor (beta chain). Sequenced by immunoSEQ multiplex PCR; TCRdb stores in-frame clones only, minus some. The table has 100,000 or so clones, about 77% seen once. The sample comes from a study of blood T cell repertoires in COVID-19. The overall study: Researchers got acute and convalescent COVID-19 samples from the United States, Italy and Spain. From T cells, B-cell-depleted T cells, or PBMCs came the material, which was cDNA or gDNA.

V lost 4 bases, J lost 2 bases, and 3 bases stayed unmatched. Germline V CDR1 and CDR2: SGHAT, FQDESV (reference sequence). This CDR3 spans 14 amino acids. Sequencing input: peripheral blood. The rearrangement joins TRBV11-1 to TRBJ1-2, with 8 bases identical to TRBD1. The sequence came from a woman in her 70s with acute or convalescent COVID-19. CDR3 sequence (DNA): TGTGCCAGCAGCTCGAGGACAGGGAACTATGGCTACACCTTC. It is translated as CASSSRTGNYGYTF. Full variable domain (missing parts from reference TRBV11-1 and TRBJ1-2): EAEVAQSPRYKITEKSQAVAFWCDPISGHATLYWYRQILGQGPELLVQFQDESVVDDSQLPKDRFSAERLKGVDSTLKIQPAELGDSAMYLCASSSRTGNYGYTFGSGTRLTVV.